This record looks at one T cell receptor beta chain sequence and its context. TCRdb keeps only in-frame clones here, not all; method: immunoSEQ multiplex PCR. The sample yields just over 20,000 clones, 90% seen once. This specimen comes from a study of PD-L1 blockade in urothelial cancer. Germline assignment: CDR1 GTSNPN and CDR2 SVGIG (reference sequence). The V and J ends lost 1 base and 3 bases, in that order; junction bases with no gene match: 8. This CDR3 region has 15 residues. This chain connects TRBV30 to TRBJ2-7; TRBD2 matches 8 bases. The input for sequencing was PBMCs, taken around atezolizumab (anti-PD-L1) treatment. The receptor's source is a woman in her fifties or sixties with urothelial cancer. DNA of the CDR3: TGTGCCTGGAGTGAGAAGAAACTAGCGGTCTACGAGCAGTACTTC. Translation: CAWSEKKLAVYEQYF.